The 7 T cell receptor beta chains below come from one sample, sequenced in a study of shared clonotypes between healthy human individuals. Measured with immunoSEQ multiplex PCR; TCRdb has only the in-frame clones, and not every one. The sample contains hundreds of thousands of clones, roughly 80% of which appear only once. Sequencing was carried out using PBMCs. Receptors originate from a woman in her forties in good health. Some clones in this sample may be carry-over from other donors' samples.

V gene TRBV4-1 combines with J gene TRBJ2-1; 9 bases fit TRBD2. V lost 4 bases and J lost 5; bases outside the gene matches: 6. Germline assignment: CDR1 MGHRA and CDR2 YSYEKL. The CDR3 is 15 residues long. The CDR3: CASSPLAGVDNEQFF. The CDR3 DNA follows: TGCGCCAGCAGCCCTTTAGCGGGAGTGGACAATGAGCAGTTCTTC.

The rearrangement uses TRBV7-2 and TRBJ1-1; D unresolved. The V gene's germline CDR1 is SGHTA and CDR2 FQGNSA. Trimming cost V 4 bases and J 0 bases, with 6 bases left between them. This CDR3 has 13 residues. The CDR3 DNA sequence: TGTGCCAGCAGCTCCTCACTGAACACTGAAGCTTTCTTT. This gives the protein CASSSSLNTEAFF.

The rearrangement links TRBV6-5 to TRBJ1-5; no clear D. The CDR3 is 13 amino acids. The V gene lost 6 bases and the J gene lost 1 base, with 7 bases spanning the gap. Germline CDR1 reads MNHEY; CDR2 reads SVGAGI. The chain's CDR3 is CASRLQSNQPQHF. As DNA, the CDR3 is TGTGCCAGCAGACTACAAAGCAATCAGCCCCAGCATTTT.

Points on this clone: This is likely a read error, given that the CDR3 carries no conserved phenylalanine or tryptophan at its end. The chain uses TRBV28 and TRBJ2-7; 8 nucleotides line up with TRBD2. Trimming cost V 6 bases and J 2 bases; bases outside gene matches: 12. This CDR3 is 16 amino acids long. CDR1 MDHEN and CDR2 SYDVKM come from the germline V gene. Written as DNA, the CDR3 is TGTGCCAGCAGATCGGAGCGGGAGCACCGGGCCTACGAGCAGTACCTC. Its protein product is CASRSEREHRAYEQYL.

This clone was detected only once. A far bigger clonotype differs at one base, so this is likely a read error. The sample contains more than one DNA sequence encoding this CDR3. V gene TRBV28 combines with J gene TRBJ1-1; D might be TRBD1 (5 bases). The CDR3 consists of 18 residues. Per the germline V gene, CDR1 is MDHEN and CDR2 is SYDVKM. V was pared by 5 bases and J by 4 bases, with 26 bases between. The CDR3 region is CASSLPTSTRGAVTEAFF. The CDR3 coding sequence is TGTGCCAGCAGTCTACCTACCTCCACTAGGGGCGCGGTCACTGAAGCTTTCTTT.

The rearrangement links TRBV7-2 to TRBJ2-5, with TRBD2 as a possible D gene (6 bases). This CDR3 contains 13 residues. Trimming cost V 4 bases and J 7 bases, with 13 bases left between them. Looked up from germline, CDR1 is SGHTA and CDR2 is FQGNSA. CDR3 loop: CASSSRLEATQYF. CDR3 sequence (DNA): TGTGCCAGCAGCTCCCGACTAGAGGCGACCCAGTACTTC.

This clone was observed many times. Other DNA sequences from this sample encode an identical CDR3 as well. This sequence joins TRBV7-2 and TRBJ2-1; D perhaps matches TRBD2 (5 bases). The CDR3 loop spans 14 amino acids. CDR1 is SGHTA, CDR2 FQGNSA, per germline. The germline V and J ends were trimmed by 5 bases and 2 bases, with 10 bases remaining between them. CDR3 region: CASSTRGPYNEQFF. The CDR3 region has the DNA TGTGCCAGCAGCACACGAGGGCCCTACAATGAGCAGTTCTTC.